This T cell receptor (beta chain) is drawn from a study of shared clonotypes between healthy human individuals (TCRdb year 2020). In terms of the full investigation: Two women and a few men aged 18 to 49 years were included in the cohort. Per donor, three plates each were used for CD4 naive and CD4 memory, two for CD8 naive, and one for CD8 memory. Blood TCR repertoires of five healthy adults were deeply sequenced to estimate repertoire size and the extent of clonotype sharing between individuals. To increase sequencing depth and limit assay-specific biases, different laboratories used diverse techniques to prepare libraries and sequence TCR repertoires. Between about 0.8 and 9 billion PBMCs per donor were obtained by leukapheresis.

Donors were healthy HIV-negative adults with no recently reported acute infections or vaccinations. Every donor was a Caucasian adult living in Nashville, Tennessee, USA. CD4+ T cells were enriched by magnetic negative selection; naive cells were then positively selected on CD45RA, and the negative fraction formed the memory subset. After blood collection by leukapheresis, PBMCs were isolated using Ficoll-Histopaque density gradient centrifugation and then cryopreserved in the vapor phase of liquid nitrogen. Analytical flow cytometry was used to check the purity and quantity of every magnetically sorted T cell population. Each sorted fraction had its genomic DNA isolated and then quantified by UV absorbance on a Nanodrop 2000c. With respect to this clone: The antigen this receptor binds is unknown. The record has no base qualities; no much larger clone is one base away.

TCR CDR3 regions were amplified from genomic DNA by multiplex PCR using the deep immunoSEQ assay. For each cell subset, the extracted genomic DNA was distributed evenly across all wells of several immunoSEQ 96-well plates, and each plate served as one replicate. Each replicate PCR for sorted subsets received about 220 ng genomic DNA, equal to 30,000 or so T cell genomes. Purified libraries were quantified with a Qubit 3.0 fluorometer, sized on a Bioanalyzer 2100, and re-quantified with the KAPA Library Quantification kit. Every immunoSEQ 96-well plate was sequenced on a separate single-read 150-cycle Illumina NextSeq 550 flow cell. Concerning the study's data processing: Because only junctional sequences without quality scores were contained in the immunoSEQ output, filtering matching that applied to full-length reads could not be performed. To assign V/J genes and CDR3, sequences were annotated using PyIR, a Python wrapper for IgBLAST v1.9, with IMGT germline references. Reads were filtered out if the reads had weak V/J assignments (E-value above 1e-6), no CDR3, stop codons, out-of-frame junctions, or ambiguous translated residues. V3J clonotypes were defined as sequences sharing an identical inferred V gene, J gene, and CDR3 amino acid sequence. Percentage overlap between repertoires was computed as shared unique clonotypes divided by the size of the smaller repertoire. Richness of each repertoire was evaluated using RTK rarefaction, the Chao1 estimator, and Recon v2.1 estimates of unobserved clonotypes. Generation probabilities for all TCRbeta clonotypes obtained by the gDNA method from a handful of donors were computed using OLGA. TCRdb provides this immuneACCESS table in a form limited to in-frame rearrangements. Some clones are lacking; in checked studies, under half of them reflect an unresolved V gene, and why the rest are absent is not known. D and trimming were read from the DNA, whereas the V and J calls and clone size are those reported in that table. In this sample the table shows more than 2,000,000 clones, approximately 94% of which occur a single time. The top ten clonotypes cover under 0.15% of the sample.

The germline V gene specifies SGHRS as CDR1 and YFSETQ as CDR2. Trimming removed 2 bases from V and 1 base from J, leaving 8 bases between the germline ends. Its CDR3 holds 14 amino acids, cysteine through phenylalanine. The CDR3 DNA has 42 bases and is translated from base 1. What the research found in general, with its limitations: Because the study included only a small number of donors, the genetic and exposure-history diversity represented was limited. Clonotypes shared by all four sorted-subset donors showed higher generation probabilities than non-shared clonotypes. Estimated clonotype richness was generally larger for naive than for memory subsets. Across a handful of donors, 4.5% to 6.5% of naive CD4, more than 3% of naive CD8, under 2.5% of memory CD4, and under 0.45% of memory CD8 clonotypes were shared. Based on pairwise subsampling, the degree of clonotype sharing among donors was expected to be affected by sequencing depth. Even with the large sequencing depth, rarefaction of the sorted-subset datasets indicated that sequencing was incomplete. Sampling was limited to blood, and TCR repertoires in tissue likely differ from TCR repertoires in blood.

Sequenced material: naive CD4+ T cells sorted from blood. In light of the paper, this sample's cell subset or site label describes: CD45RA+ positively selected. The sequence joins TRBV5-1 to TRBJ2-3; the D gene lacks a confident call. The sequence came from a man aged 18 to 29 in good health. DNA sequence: TGCGCCAGCAGCTTATTGAGTCGCACAGATACGCAGTATTTT. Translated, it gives CASSLLSRTDTQYF.